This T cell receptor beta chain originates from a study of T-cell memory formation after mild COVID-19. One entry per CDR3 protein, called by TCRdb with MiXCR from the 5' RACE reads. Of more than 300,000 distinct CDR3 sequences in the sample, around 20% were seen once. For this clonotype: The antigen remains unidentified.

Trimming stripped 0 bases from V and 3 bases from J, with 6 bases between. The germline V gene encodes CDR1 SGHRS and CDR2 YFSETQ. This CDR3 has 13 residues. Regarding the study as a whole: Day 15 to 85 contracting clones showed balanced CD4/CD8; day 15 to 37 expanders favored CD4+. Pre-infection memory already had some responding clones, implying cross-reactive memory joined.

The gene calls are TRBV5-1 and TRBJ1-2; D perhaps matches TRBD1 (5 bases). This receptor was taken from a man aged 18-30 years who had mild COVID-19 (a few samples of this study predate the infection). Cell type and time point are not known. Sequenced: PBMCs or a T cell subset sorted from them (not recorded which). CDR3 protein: CASSLAQDYGYTF. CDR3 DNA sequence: TGCGCCAGCAGCTTGGCACAGGACTATGGCTACACCTTC.